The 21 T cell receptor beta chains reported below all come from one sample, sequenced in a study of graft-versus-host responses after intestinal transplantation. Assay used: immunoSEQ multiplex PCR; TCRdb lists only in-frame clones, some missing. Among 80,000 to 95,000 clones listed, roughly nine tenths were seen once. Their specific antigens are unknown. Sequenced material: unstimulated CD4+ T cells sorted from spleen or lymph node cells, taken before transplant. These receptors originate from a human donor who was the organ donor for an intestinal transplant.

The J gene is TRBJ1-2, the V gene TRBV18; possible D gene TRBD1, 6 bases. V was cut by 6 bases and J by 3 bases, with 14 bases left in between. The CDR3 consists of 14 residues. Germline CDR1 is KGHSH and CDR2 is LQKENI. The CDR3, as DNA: TGTGCCAGCTCCCCTGACAGGATCCACTATGGCTACACCTTC. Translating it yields CASSPDRIHYGYTF. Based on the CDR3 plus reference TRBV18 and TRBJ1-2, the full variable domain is NAGVMQNPRHLVRRRGQEARLRCSPMKGHSHVYWYRQLPEEGLKFMVYLQKENIIDESGMPKERFSAEFPKEGPSILRIQQVVRGDSAAYFCASSPDRIHYGYTFGSGTRLTVV.

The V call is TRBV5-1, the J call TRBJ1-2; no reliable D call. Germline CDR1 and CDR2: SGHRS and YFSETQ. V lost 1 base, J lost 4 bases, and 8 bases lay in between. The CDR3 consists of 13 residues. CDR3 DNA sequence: TGCGCCAGCAGCTTGATCAGCGGCTATGGCTACACCTTC. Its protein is CASSLISGYGYTF.

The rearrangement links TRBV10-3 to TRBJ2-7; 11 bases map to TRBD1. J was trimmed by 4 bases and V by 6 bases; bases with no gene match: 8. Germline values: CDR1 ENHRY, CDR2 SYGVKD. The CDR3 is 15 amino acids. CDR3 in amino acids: CAIRPGQGASYEQYF. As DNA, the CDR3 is TGTGCCATCAGACCCGGACAGGGGGCTTCATACGAGCAGTACTTC.

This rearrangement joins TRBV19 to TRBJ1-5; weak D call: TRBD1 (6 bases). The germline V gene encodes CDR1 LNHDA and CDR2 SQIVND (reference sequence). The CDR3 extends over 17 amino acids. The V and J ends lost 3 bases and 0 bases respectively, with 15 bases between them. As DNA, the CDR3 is TGTGCCAGTAGTATGCATTGGGGGCCTCGTAGCAATCAGCCCCAGCATTTT. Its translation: CASSMHWGPRSNQPQHF. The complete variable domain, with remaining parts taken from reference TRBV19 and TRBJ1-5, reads DGGITQSPKYLFRKEGQNVTLSCEQNLNHDAMYWYRQDPGQGLRLIYYSQIVNDFQKGDIAEGYSVSREKKESFPLTVTSAQKNPTAFYLCASSMHWGPRSNQPQHFGDGTRLSIL.

The CDR3 sequence: CASGLQNLNQPQHF. CDR3 coding DNA: TGTGCCAGTGGATTACAGAATCTAAATCAGCCCCAGCATTTT. The chain combines TRBV19 with TRBJ1-5; the D is unclear. Between the trimmed V and J ends, which lost 8 bases and 4 bases, there was a span of 15 bases. The CDR3 loop spans 14 amino acids. In germline, CDR1 is LNHDA, CDR2 SQIVND (reference sequence).

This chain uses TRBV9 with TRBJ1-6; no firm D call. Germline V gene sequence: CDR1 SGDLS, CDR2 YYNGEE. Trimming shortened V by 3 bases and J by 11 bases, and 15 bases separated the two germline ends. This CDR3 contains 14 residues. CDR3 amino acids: CASSAGLTRTPLHF. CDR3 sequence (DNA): TGTGCCAGCAGCGCGGGCCTAACTAGAACACCCCTCCACTTT.

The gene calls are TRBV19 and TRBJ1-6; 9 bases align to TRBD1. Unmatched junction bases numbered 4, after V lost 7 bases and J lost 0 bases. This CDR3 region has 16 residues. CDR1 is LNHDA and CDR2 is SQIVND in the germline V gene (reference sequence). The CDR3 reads CASTGQGSSYNSPLHF. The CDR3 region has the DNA TGTGCCAGTACGGGACAGGGAAGCTCCTATAATTCACCCCTCCACTTT. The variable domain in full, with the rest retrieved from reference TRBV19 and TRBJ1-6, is DGGITQSPKYLFRKEGQNVTLSCEQNLNHDAMYWYRQDPGQGLRLIYYSQIVNDFQKGDIAEGYSVSREKKESFPLTVTSAQKNPTAFYLCASTGQGSSYNSPLHFGNGTRLTVT.

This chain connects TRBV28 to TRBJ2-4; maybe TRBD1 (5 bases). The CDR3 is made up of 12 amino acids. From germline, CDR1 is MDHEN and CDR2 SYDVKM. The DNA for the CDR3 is TGTGGAGTGCAGGGCGACAGAAACATTCAGTACTTC. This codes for CGVQGDRNIQYF.

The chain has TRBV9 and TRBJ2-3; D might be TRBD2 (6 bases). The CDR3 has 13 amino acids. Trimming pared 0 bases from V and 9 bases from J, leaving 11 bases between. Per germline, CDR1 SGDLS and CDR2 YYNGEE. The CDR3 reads CASSVAGTSTQYF. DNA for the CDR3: TGTGCCAGCAGCGTAGCCGGGACTTCGACGCAGTATTTT.

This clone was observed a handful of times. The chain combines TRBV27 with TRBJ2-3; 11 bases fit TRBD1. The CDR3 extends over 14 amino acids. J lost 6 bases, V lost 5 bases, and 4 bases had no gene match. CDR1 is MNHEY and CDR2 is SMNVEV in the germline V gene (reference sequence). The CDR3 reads CASSPDRGRDTQYF. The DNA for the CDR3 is TGTGCCAGCAGTCCGGACAGGGGGCGTGATACGCAGTATTTT.

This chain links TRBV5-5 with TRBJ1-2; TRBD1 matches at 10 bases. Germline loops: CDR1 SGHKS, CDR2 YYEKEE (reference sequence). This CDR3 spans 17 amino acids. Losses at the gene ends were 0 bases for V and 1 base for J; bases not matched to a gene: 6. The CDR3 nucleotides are TGTGCCAGCAGCTTGGCCCCGGGGACAGGGGTTAACTATGGCTACACCTTC. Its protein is CASSLAPGTGVNYGYTF. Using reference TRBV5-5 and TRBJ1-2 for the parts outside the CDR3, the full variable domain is DAGVTQSPTHLIKTRGQQVTLRCSPISGHKSVSWYQQVLGQGPQFIFQYYEKEERGRGNFPDRFSARQFPNYSSELNVNALLLGDSALYLCASSLAPGTGVNYGYTFGSGTRLTVV.

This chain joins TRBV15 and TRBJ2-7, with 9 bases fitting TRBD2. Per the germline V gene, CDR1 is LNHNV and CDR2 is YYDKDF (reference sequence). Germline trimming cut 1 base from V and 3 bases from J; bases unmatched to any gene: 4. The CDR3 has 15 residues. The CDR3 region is CATSRVLAGNYEQYF. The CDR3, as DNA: TGTGCCACCAGCAGAGTTCTAGCGGGGAACTACGAGCAGTACTTC.

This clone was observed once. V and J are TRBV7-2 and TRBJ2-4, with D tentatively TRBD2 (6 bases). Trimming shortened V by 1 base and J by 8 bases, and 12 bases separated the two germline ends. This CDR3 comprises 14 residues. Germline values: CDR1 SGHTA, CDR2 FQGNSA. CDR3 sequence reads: CASSLGGGYDIQYF. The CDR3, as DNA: TGTGCCAGCAGCTTAGGCGGAGGGTATGACATTCAGTACTTC.

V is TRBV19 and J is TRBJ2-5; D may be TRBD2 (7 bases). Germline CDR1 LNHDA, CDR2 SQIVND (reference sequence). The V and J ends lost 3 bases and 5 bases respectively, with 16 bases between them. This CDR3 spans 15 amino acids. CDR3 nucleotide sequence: TGTGCCAGTAGTATCGGCGGGGGCTCGGGGGAGACCCAGTACTTC. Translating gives CASSIGGGSGETQYF. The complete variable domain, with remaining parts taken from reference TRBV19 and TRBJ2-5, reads DGGITQSPKYLFRKEGQNVTLSCEQNLNHDAMYWYRQDPGQGLRLIYYSQIVNDFQKGDIAEGYSVSREKKESFPLTVTSAQKNPTAFYLCASSIGGGSGETQYFGPGTRLLVL.

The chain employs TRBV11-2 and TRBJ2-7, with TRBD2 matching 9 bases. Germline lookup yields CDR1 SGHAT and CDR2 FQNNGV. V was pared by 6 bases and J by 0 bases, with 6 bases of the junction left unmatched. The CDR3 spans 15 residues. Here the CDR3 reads CASSPREGSSYEQYF. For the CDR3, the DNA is TGTGCCAGCAGTCCGCGGGAGGGGAGCTCCTACGAGCAGTACTTC.

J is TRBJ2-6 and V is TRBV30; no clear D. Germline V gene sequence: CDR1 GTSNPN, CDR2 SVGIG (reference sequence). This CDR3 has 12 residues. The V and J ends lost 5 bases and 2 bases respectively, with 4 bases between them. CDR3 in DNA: TGTGCCTGGGGGCCTGGGGCCAACGTCCTGACTTTC. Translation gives CAWGPGANVLTF.

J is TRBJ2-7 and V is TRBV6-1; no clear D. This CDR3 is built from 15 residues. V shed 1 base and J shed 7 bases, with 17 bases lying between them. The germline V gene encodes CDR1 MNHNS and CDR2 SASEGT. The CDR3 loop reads CASSEGVGDPSEQYF. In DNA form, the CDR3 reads TGTGCCAGCAGTGAAGGTGTTGGAGACCCGAGTGAGCAGTACTTC.

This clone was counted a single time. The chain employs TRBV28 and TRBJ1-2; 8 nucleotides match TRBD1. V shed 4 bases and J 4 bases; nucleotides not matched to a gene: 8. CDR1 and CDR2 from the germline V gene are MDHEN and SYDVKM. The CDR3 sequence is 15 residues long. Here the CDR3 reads CASSWSGGSSYGYTF. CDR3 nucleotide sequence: TGTGCCAGCAGTTGGTCAGGGGGCAGTTCCTATGGCTACACCTTC.

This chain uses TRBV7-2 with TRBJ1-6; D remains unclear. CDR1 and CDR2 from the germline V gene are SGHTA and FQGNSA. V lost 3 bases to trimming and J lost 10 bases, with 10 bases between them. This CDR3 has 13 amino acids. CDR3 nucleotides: TGTGCCAGCAGCTTTTACGAGGCATCACCCCTCCACTTT. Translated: CASSFYEASPLHF.

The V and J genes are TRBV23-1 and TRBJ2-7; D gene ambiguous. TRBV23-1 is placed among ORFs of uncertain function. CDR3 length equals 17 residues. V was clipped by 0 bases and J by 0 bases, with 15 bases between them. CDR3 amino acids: CASSQSARHDSSYEQYF. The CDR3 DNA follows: TGCGCCAGCAGTCAATCGGCGCGGCACGATAGCTCCTACGAGCAGTACTTC.

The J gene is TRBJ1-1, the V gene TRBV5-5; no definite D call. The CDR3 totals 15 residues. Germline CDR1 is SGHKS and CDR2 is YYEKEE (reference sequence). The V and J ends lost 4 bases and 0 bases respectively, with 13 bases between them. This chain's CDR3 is CASSPRTGMNTEAFF. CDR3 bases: TGTGCCAGCAGCCCTCGGACGGGGATGAACACTGAAGCTTTCTTT.